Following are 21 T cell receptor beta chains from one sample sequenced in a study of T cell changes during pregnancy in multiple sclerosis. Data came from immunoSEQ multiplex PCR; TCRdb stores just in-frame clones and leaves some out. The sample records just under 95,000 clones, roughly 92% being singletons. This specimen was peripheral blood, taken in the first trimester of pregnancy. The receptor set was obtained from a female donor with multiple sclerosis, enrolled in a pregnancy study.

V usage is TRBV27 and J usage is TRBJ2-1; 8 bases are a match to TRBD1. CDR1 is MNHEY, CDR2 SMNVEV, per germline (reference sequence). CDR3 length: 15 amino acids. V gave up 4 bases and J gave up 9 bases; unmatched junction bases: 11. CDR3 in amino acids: CASSSPRGPGTEQFF. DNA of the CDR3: TGTGCCAGCAGTTCCCCCAGGGGGCCAGGGACTGAGCAGTTCTTC.

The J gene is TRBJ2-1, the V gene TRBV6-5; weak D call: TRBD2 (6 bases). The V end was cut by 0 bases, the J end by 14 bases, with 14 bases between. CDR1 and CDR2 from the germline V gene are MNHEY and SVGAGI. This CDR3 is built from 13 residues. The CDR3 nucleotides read TGTGCCAGCAGTTACTCGAACCACGGCGGGGAGTTCTTC. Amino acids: CASSYSNHGGEFF.

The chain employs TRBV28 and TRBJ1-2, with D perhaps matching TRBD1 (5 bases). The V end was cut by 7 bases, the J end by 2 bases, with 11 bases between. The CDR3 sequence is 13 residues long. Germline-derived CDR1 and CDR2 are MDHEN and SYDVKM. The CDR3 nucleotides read TGTGCCAGCAACCCAGGGATAAACTATGGCTACACCTTC. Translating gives CASNPGINYGYTF.

The CDR3 sequence: CASSIGLGDTDTQYF. The DNA for the CDR3 is TGTGCCAGCAGCATCGGACTAGGGGACACAGATACGCAGTATTTT. This sequence joins TRBV9 and TRBJ2-3; TRBD2 matches at 7 bases. This CDR3 is 15 amino acids long. The germline CDR1 and CDR2 sequences are SGDLS and YYNGEE. Trimming at V came to 4 bases and at J to 2 bases, leaving 7 bases not matched to a gene.

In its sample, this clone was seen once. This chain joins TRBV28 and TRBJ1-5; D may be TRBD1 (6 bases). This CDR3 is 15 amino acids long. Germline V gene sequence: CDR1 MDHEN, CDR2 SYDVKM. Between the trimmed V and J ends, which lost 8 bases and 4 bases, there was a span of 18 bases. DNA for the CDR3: TGTGCCAGCGAACTGGGGGGGCAAAAAAATCAGCCCCAGCATTTT. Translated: CASELGGQKNQPQHF.

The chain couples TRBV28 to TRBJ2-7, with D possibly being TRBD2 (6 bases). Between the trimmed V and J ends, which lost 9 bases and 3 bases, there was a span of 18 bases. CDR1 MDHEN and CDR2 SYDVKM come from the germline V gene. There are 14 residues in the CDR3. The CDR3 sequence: CASRSEGENYEQYF. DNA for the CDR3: TGTGCCAGTCGCTCGGAGGGAGAAAACTACGAGCAGTACTTC.

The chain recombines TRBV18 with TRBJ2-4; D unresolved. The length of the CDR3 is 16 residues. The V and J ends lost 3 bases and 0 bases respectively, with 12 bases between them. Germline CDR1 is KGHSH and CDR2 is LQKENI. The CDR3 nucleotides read TGTGCCAGCTCACCTCAGGAAGGATTAGCCAAAAACATTCAGTACTTC. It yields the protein CASSPQEGLAKNIQYF.

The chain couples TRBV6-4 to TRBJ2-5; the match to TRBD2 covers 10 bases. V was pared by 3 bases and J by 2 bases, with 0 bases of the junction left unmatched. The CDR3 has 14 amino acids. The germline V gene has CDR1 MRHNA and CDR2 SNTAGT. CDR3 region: CASSEGLAQETQYF. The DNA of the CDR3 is TGTGCCAGCAGTGAGGGACTAGCGCAAGAGACCCAGTACTTC.

In nucleotides, the CDR3 is TGTGCCAGCAGCAGGCCACTAGCGGGACCCTACGAGCAGTACTTC. Translating it yields CASSRPLAGPYEQYF. This rearrangement joins TRBV6-5 to TRBJ2-7; 10 nucleotides align to TRBD2. The CDR3 is 15 amino acids. CDR1 and CDR2 from the germline V gene are MNHEY and SVGAGI. Trimming at V came to 6 bases and at J to 2 bases, leaving 7 bases not matched to a gene.

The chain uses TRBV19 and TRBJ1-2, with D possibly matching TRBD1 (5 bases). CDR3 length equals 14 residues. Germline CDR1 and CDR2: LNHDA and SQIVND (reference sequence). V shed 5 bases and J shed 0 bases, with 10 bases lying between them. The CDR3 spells CASSRTPSNYGYTF. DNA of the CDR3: TGTGCCAGTAGTCGGACACCTTCTAACTATGGCTACACCTTC.

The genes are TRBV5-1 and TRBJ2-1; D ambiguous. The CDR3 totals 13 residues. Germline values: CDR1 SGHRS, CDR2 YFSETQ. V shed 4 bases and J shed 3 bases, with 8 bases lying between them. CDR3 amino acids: CASSTAGYNEQFF. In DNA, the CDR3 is TGCGCCAGCAGCACCGCCGGCTACAATGAGCAGTTCTTC.

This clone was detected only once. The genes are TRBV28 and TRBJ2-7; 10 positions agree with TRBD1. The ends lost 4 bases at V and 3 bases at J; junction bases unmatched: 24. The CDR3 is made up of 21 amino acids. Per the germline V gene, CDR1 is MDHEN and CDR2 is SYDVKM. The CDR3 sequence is CASSSWGNPGQGTFGRYEQYF. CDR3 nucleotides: TGTGCCAGCAGTTCGTGGGGAAACCCGGGACAGGGGACGTTTGGTCGCTACGAGCAGTACTTC.

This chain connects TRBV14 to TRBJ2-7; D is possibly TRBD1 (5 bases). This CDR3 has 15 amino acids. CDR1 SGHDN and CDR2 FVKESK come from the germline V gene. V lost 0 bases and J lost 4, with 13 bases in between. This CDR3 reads CASSQEGSGLYEQYF. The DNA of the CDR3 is TGTGCCAGCAGCCAAGAGGGGTCAGGGTTGTACGAGCAGTACTTC.

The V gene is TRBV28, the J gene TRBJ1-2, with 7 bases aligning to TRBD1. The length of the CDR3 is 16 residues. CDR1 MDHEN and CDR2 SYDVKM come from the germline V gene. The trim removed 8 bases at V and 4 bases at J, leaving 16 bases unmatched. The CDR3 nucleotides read TGTGCCAGCTCCAGACAGGGATCCCCTCTAATCTATGGCTACACCTTC. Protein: CASSRQGSPLIYGYTF.

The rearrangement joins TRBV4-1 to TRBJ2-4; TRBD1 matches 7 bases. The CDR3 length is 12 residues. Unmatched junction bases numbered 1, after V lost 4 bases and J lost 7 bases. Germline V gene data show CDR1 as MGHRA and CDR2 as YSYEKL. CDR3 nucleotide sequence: TGCGCCAGCAGCCCACAGGGGAACATTCAGTACTTC. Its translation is CASSPQGNIQYF.

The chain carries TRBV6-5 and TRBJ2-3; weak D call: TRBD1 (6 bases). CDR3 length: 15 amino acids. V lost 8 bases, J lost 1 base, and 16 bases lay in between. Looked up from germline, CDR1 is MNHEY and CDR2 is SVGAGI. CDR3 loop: CASRTLPGGTDTQYF. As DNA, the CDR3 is TGTGCCAGCCGCACTCTCCCAGGGGGCACAGATACGCAGTATTTT.

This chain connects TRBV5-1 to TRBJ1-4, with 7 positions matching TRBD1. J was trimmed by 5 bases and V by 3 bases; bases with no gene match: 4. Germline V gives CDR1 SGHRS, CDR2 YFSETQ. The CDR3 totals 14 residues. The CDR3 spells CASSSGTDNEKLFF. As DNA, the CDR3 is TGCGCCAGCAGCTCCGGGACAGACAATGAAAAACTGTTTTTT.

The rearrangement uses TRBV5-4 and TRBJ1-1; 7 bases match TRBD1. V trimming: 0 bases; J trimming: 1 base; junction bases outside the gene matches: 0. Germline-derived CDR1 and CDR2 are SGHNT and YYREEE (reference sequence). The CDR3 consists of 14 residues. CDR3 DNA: TGTGCCAGCAGCTTGGGGACAGGGAACACTGAAGCTTTCTTT. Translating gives CASSLGTGNTEAFF. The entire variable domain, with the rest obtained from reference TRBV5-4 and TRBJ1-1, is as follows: ETGVTQSPTHLIKTRGQQVTLRCSSQSGHNTVSWYQQALGQGPQFIFQYYREEENGRGNFPPRFSGLQFPNYSSELNVNALELDDSALYLCASSLGTGNTEAFFGQGTRLTVV.

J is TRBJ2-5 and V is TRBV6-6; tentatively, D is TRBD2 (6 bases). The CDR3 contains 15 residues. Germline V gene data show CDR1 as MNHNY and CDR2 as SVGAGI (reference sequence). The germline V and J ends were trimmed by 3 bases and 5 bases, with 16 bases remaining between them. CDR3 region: CASSYVLPGEETQYF. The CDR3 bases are TGTGCCAGCAGTTATGTACTACCGGGGGAGGAGACCCAGTACTTC.

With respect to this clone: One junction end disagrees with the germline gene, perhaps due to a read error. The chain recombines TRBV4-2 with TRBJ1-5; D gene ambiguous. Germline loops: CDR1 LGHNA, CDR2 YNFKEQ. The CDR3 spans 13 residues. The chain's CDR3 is CAGSQDRNQPQHF. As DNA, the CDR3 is TGTGCCGGCAGCCAAGATCGGAATCAGCCCCAGCATTTT.

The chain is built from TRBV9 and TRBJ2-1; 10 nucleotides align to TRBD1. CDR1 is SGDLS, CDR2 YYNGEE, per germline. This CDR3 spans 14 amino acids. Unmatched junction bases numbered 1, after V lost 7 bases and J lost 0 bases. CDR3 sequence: CASGTGASYNEQFF. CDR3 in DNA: TGTGCCAGCGGGACAGGGGCCTCCTACAATGAGCAGTTCTTC.